The 31 T cell receptor beta chains below were found in one sample sequenced in a study of T-cell reconstitution after alpha-beta-depleted transplantation in children. The TCRbeta library was prepared with unique molecular identifiers. TCRdb recomputed calls from the PCR reads with MiXCR, one row per CDR3 protein. The table lists fewer than 350,000 distinct CDR3 sequences, roughly a tenth of them singletons. The sample was PBMCs, taken before TCRalphabeta/CD19-depleted stem cell transplant. These receptors originate from a boy under three years old with acute myeloid leukemia, due to receive a stem cell transplant.

This clonotype was counted between two and nine times. This chain joins TRBV29-1 and TRBJ2-6, with TRBD1 identical over 11 bases. From germline, CDR1 is SQVTM and CDR2 ANQGSEA. V lost 4 bases, J lost 0 bases, and 2 bases stayed unmatched. The length of the CDR3 is 16 residues. CDR3 residues: CSVGDRGISGANVLTF. DNA for the CDR3: TGCAGCGTTGGGGACAGGGGGATCTCTGGGGCCAACGTCCTGACTTTC.

This clonotype has at least ten counts. The chain employs TRBV12-3 or TRBV12-4 and TRBJ2-1, with D unresolved. Trimming removed 5 bases at V and 0 bases at J, with 8 bases between. The CDR3 has 14 residues. CDR3 amino acids: CASSAPYSYNEQFF. DNA of the CDR3: TGTGCCAGCAGTGCTCCTTACTCCTACAATGAGCAGTTCTTC.

This clonotype was found a few times. This chain links TRBV5-1 with TRBJ2-2; 14 bases line up with TRBD2. This CDR3 region has 15 residues. Germline V gene sequence: CDR1 SGHRS, CDR2 YFSETQ. V lost 9 bases and J lost 5; bases outside the gene matches: 6. For the CDR3, the DNA is TGCGCCACCAGGACTAGCGGGAGGAATACCGGGGAGCTGTTTTTT. As protein: CATRTSGRNTGELFF.

This clonotype has just a few counts. The chain is built from TRBV11-2 and TRBJ2-7, with D uncertain. Germline values: CDR1 SGHAT, CDR2 FQNNGV. Trimming removed 5 bases at V and 4 bases at J, with 15 bases between. The length of the CDR3 is 14 residues. The DNA of the CDR3 is TGTGCCAGCAGCGCCCTGGGTACTGCGTACGAGCAGTACTTC. It codes for CASSALGTAYEQYF.

This chain joins TRBV7-9 and TRBJ2-1; D may be TRBD1 or TRBD2 (7 bases each). The CDR3 totals 15 residues. V lost 7 bases, J lost 4 bases, and 17 bases lay in between. CDR1 and CDR2 from the germline V gene are SEHNR and FQNEAQ (reference sequence). CDR3 nucleotides: TGTGCCAGCACCCCGACAGGGAGGGGGTACAATGAGCAGTTCTTC. Translating it yields CASTPTGRGYNEQFF.

V is TRBV9 and J is TRBJ2-2; TRBD1 might be the D (5 bases). CDR3 length equals 16 residues. Trimming shortened V by 2 bases and J by 7 bases, and 18 bases separated the two germline ends. CDR1 is SGDLS, CDR2 YYNGEE, per germline. The DNA for the CDR3 is TGTGCCAGCAGCGTCCGTAGTGAAGACAGTGGCGGGGAGCTGTTTTTT. This sequence encodes CASSVRSEDSGGELFF.

This clonotype has at least ten counts. The chain combines TRBV6-5 with TRBJ2-1; the match to TRBD2 covers 8 bases. V shed 2 bases and J 6 bases; nucleotides not matched to a gene: 6. Germline V gives CDR1 MNHEY, CDR2 SVGAGI. This CDR3 has 15 residues. CDR3: CASSYDGRETNEQFF. CDR3 coding DNA: TGTGCCAGCAGTTACGACGGGAGGGAGACCAATGAGCAGTTCTTC.

This clonotype was detected many times. This CDR3 is CASSLWAGGANVLTF. DNA of the CDR3: TGTGCCAGCAGTTTATGGGCAGGTGGGGCCAACGTCCTGACTTTC. The rearrangement links TRBV27 to TRBJ2-6, with no clear D. V shed 1 base and J shed 3 bases, with 7 bases lying between them. CDR1 is MNHEY and CDR2 is SMNVEV in the germline V gene (reference sequence). The CDR3 runs 15 residues.

The rearrangement joins TRBV5-4 to TRBJ2-2, with 9 bases that match TRBD1. J lost 8 bases, V lost 4 bases, and 12 bases had no gene match. The length of the CDR3 is 16 residues. The V gene's germline CDR1 is SGHNT and CDR2 YYREEE (reference sequence). The CDR3 spells CASSDPGQGSPGELFF. The CDR3, as DNA: TGTGCCAGCAGCGACCCGGGACAGGGAAGTCCAGGGGAGCTGTTTTTT.

This clonotype was detected many times. The J gene is TRBJ2-1, the V gene TRBV5-1; D perhaps matches TRBD2 (6 bases). Per the germline V gene, CDR1 is SGHRS and CDR2 is YFSETQ. V was trimmed by 4 bases and J by 0 bases, leaving 14 bases between them. The CDR3 length is 16 residues. CDR3 amino acids: CASSGSGPRSYNEQFF. Here the CDR3 DNA reads TGCGCCAGCAGCGGAAGCGGGCCCCGCTCCTACAATGAGCAGTTCTTC.

The rearrangement uses TRBV9 and TRBJ1-3; 7 bases map to TRBD1. The CDR3 sequence is 14 residues long. Losses at the gene ends were 1 base for V and 3 bases for J; bases not matched to a gene: 1. The germline CDR1 and CDR2 sequences are SGDLS and YYNGEE. CDR3: CASSVRQGGNTIYF. In DNA form, the CDR3 reads TGTGCCAGCAGCGTAAGACAGGGTGGAAACACCATATATTTT.

This clonotype showed up many times. The rearrangement links TRBV3-1 to TRBJ2-5; maybe TRBD2 (6 bases). Trimming took off 3 bases at V and 1 base at J, with 9 bases between the two ends. The CDR3 extends over 14 amino acids. Germline V gene sequence: CDR1 LGHDT, CDR2 YNNKEL (reference sequence). CDR3 loop: CASSHRDFQETQYF. DNA of the CDR3: TGTGCCAGCAGCCACCGGGACTTCCAAGAGACCCAGTACTTC.

This clonotype has a count of ten or more. V and J are TRBV7-2 and TRBJ2-7; D may be TRBD1 (7 bases). Germline CDR1 SGHTA, CDR2 FQGNSA. There are 13 residues in the CDR3. Trimming left V 1 base short and J 6 bases short, with 10 bases between. Written as DNA, the CDR3 is TGTGCCAGCAGCTTAGACAGGGGAGGCGAGCAGTACTTC. It yields the protein CASSLDRGGEQYF.

This clonotype was observed many times. The CDR3 loop is CASSLGGNPSGANVLTF. CDR3 coding DNA: TGTGCCAGCAGCTTAGGAGGGAATCCCTCTGGGGCCAACGTCCTGACTTTC. This chain links TRBV7-9 with TRBJ2-6; D may be TRBD2 (5 bases). V dropped 1 base and J dropped 0 bases, with 10 bases sitting between them. Per germline, CDR1 SEHNR and CDR2 FQNEAQ (reference sequence). The CDR3 extends over 17 amino acids.

This clonotype occurred many times. The chain joins TRBV12-3 or TRBV12-4 to TRBJ2-6; 9 nucleotides match TRBD1. V shed 4 bases and J 0 bases; nucleotides not matched to a gene: 7. The CDR3 spans 18 residues. The CDR3 reads CASSSWTGEGSGANVLTF. DNA of the CDR3: TGTGCCAGCAGTTCTTGGACAGGGGAAGGCTCTGGGGCCAACGTCCTGACTTTC.

This clonotype has at least ten counts. The rearrangement uses TRBV9 and TRBJ2-1, with D possibly TRBD1 on 5 matching bases. V gave up 3 bases and J gave up 7 bases, with 14 bases separating them. The germline V gene has CDR1 SGDLS and CDR2 YYNGEE. The CDR3 totals 14 residues. The CDR3 protein is CASSGQDIGNEQFF. DNA for the CDR3: TGTGCCAGCAGCGGCCAGGACATAGGAAATGAGCAGTTCTTC.

The sample holds many counts of this clonotype. This chain links TRBV5-1 with TRBJ2-7; 9 nucleotides agree with TRBD2. V lost 0 bases, J lost 2 bases, and 12 bases stayed unmatched. The CDR3 totals 18 residues. In germline, CDR1 is SGHRS, CDR2 YFSETQ. The CDR3 DNA reads TGCGCCAGCAGCTTGGGATTTGCGGGAGGGCCTATAACCTACGAGCAGTACTTC. This gives the protein CASSLGFAGGPITYEQYF.

The chain employs TRBV4-1 and TRBJ2-5; 9 positions agree with TRBD1. With 3 bases clipped from V and 5 bases from J, the junction kept 10 bases outside the gene matches. From germline, CDR1 is MGHRA and CDR2 YSYEKL. CDR3 length equals 16 residues. The CDR3 sequence is CASSQAHRGLMETQYF. The CDR3 DNA reads as TGCGCCAGCAGCCAGGCCCACAGGGGGCTCATGGAGACCCAGTACTTC.

The sample holds a few counts of this clonotype. The genes are TRBV14 and TRBJ2-3, with 8 bases fitting TRBD2. Trimming took 2 bases from V and 2 from J; bases not matched to a gene: 9. The CDR3 runs to 17 residues. Looked up from germline, CDR1 is SGHDN and CDR2 is FVKESK. In nucleotides, the CDR3 is TGTGCCAGCAGCCAACGTTCAGCGGGAGTTCCCACAGATACGCAGTATTTT. It specifies CASSQRSAGVPTDTQYF.

The V call is TRBV28, the J call TRBJ1-2; possibly TRBD1 for D (5 bases). Germline CDR1 and CDR2: MDHEN and SYDVKM. This CDR3 is 13 amino acids long. Trimming shortened V by 6 bases and J by 5 bases, and 13 bases separated the two germline ends. The CDR3 bases are TGTGCCAGCAGCCCCCAGGGATTTTATGGCTACACCTTC. Protein: CASSPQGFYGYTF.

In its sample, this clonotype was seen many times. This chain links TRBV7-2 with TRBJ1-5; D remains ambiguous. CDR3 length: 16 amino acids. Between the trimmed V and J ends, which lost 2 bases and 4 bases, there was a span of 15 bases. Per the germline V gene, CDR1 is SGHTA and CDR2 is FQGNSA. The CDR3 DNA reads TGTGCCAGCAGCTTACTCGACCGTGGACGGAATCAGCCCCAGCATTTT. It codes for CASSLLDRGRNQPQHF.

About this clonotype itself: This clone may be a read error of a much larger clone one base away. The chain joins TRBV7-2 to TRBJ1-1; 7 bases fit TRBD1. The CDR3 has 13 residues. The germline gives CDR1 SGHTA, CDR2 FQGNSA. V lost 5 bases to trimming and J lost 12 bases; unmatched junction nucleotides: 12. Written as DNA, the CDR3 is TGTGCCAGCAGCGGGACTTACCAGGGGGGACCTTTCTTT. Translated: CASSGTYQGGPFF.

The table lists this clonotype with many counts. The chain uses TRBV27 and TRBJ2-3; D might be TRBD1 (7 bases). CDR1 and CDR2 from the germline V gene are MNHEY and SMNVEV (reference sequence). The germline V and J ends were trimmed by 7 bases and 2 bases, with 28 bases remaining between them. CDR3 length: 19 amino acids. CDR3 protein: CASIGDRVEGRRLTDTQYF. As DNA, the CDR3 is TGTGCCAGCATCGGCGACAGGGTGGAGGGTCGGAGACTCACAGATACGCAGTATTTT.

This clonotype was picked up many times. Sequence at one end of the junction differs from germline and may be a read error. This chain links TRBV12-3 or TRBV12-4 with TRBJ2-7; D remains ambiguous. The CDR3 is 8 residues long. CDR3 sequence (DNA): TGTGCCAGCAGTTTAAGGGACTTC. It translates to CASSLRDF.

This clonotype appeared many times. The rearrangement joins TRBV20-1 to TRBJ1-6, with 8 bases identical to TRBD1. The CDR3 totals 16 residues. V lost 2 bases and J lost 5; bases outside the gene matches: 8. Per the germline V gene, CDR1 is DFQATT and CDR2 is SNEGSKA (reference sequence). In DNA, the CDR3 is TGCAGTGCTAGAAGGGTATTACAGGGGGATAATTCACCCCTCCACTTT. Translating gives CSARRVLQGDNSPLHF.

This clonotype was observed a handful of times. This CDR3 is CASSSPTSGTGELFF. CDR3 coding DNA: TGTGCCAGCAGTTCCCCGACTAGCGGAACCGGGGAGCTGTTTTTT. The genes are TRBV12-3 or TRBV12-4 and TRBJ2-2, with TRBD2 identical over 9 bases. The V gene end was trimmed by 4 bases and the J gene end by 5 bases; junction bases not matched to a gene: 5. The CDR3 extends over 15 amino acids.

The gene calls are TRBV11-2 and TRBJ2-5; tentatively, D is TRBD1 (5 bases). The germline V gene has CDR1 SGHAT and CDR2 FQNNGV. Trimming cost V 3 bases and J 1 base, with 9 bases left between them. There are 14 residues in the CDR3. CDR3 residues: CASSFRQGQETQYF. The DNA for the CDR3 is TGTGCCAGCAGCTTCCGTCAGGGCCAAGAGACCCAGTACTTC. Combining the CDR3 with reference TRBV11-2 and TRBJ2-5 gives the whole variable domain EAGVAQSPRYKIIEKRQSVAFWCNPISGHATLYWYQQILGQGPKLLIQFQNNGVVDDSQLPKDRFSAERLKGVDSTLKIQPAKLEDSAVYLCASSFRQGQETQYFGPGTRLLVL.

This clonotype was observed at least ten times. As DNA, the CDR3 is TGTGCCATCAGCCGGGACAGCTCCTACAATGAGCAGTTCTTC. It yields the protein CAISRDSSYNEQFF. The chain has TRBV10-3 and TRBJ2-1; 7 positions agree with TRBD1. The CDR3 contains 14 residues. Germline lookup yields CDR1 ENHRY and CDR2 SYGVKD. V was clipped by 6 bases and J by 0 bases; unmatched bases: 2.

This clonotype was picked up many times. The chain combines TRBV28 with TRBJ2-3, with D uncertain. This CDR3 comprises 14 residues. Germline CDR1 is MDHEN and CDR2 is SYDVKM. The germline V and J ends were trimmed by 2 bases and 5 bases, with 11 bases remaining between them. CDR3 in DNA: TGTGCCAGCAGTTTAGTAGCTACCCAAGATACGCAGTATTTT. Its protein is CASSLVATQDTQYF. Full variable domain (outside the CDR3, taken from reference TRBV28 and TRBJ2-3): DVKVTQSSRYLVKRTGEKVFLECVQDMDHENMFWYRQDPGLGLRLIYFSYDVKMKEKGDIPEGYSVSREKKERFSLILESASTNQTSMYLCASSLVATQDTQYFGPGTRLTVL.

This clonotype occurred many times. The chain employs TRBV12-3 or TRBV12-4 and TRBJ2-7, with 8 bases that match TRBD1. V shed 5 bases and J 3 bases; nucleotides not matched to a gene: 9. The CDR3 length is 15 residues. This CDR3 reads CASSPGDRINYEQYF. DNA of the CDR3: TGTGCCAGCAGTCCAGGGGACAGGATAAACTACGAGCAGTACTTC.

About this clonotype: Given a much more abundant clone one base away, this may be a read error. The J gene is TRBJ2-3, the V gene TRBV5-4, with 7 bases matching TRBD2. After removal of 1 base from V and 2 bases from J, the junction contained 4 bases not matched to a gene. CDR1 is SGHNT and CDR2 is YYREEE in the germline V gene (reference sequence). This CDR3 spans 15 amino acids. DNA for the CDR3: TGTGCCAGCAGCTTGCCCGGGACTACCACAGATACGCAGTATTTT. It specifies CASSLPGTTTDTQYF. The variable domain in full, with the rest retrieved from reference TRBV5-4 and TRBJ2-3, is ETGVTQSPTHLIKTRGQQVTLRCSSQSGHNTVSWYQQALGQGPQFIFQYYREEENGRGNFPPRFSGLQFPNYSSELNVNALELDDSALYLCASSLPGTTTDTQYFGPGTRLTVL.